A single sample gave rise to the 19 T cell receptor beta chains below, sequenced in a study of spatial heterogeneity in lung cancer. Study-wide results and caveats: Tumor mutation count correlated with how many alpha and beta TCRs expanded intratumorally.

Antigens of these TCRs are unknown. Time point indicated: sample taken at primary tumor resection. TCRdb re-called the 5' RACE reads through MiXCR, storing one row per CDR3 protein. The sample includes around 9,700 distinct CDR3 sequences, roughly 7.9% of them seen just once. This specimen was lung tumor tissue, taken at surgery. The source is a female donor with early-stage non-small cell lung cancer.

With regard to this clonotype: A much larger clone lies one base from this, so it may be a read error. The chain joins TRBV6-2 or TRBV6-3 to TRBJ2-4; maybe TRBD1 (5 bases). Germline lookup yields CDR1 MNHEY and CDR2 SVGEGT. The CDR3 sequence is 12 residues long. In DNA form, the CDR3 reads TGTACCAGCAGAACCAGGGTAAACATTCAGTACTTC. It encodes CTSRTRVNIQYF.

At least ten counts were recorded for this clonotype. The CDR3 region has the DNA TGTGCCAGCAGCCCGCCGGGGGATACGCAGTATTTT. Its protein is CASSPPGDTQYF. The chain combines TRBV11-3 with TRBJ2-3, with D maybe TRBD2 (5 bases). This CDR3 contains 12 residues. CDR1 is SGHNT, CDR2 YENEEA, per germline. Trimming shortened V by 5 bases and J by 6 bases, and 9 bases separated the two germline ends.

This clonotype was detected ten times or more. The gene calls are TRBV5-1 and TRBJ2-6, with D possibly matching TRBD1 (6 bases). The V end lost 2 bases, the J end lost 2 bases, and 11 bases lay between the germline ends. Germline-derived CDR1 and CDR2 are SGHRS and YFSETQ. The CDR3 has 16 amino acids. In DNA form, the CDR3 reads TGCGCCAGCAGCTTATCTGGGGGCGCTGGGGCCAACGTCCTGACTTTC. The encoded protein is CASSLSGGAGANVLTF.

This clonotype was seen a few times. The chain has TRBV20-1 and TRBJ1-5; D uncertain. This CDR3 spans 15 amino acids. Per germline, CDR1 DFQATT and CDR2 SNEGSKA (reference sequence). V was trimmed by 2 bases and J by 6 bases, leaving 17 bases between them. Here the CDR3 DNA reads TGCAGTGCTAGACGCGGGTCAGGTGGCGGTCAGCCCCAGCATTTT. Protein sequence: CSARRGSGGGQPQHF.

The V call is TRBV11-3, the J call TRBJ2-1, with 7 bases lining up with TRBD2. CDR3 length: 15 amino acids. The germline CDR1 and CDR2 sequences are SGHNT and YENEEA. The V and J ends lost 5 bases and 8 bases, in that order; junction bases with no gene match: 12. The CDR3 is CASSRAGGGVDEQFF. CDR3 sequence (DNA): TGTGCCAGCAGCCGGGCCGGCGGGGGAGTTGATGAGCAGTTCTTC. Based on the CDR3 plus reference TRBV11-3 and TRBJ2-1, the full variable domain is EAGVVQSPRYKIIEKKQPVAFWCNPISGHNTLYWYLQNLGQGPELLIRYENEEAVDDSQLPKDRFSAERLKGVDSTLKIQPAELGDSAVYLCASSRAGGGVDEQFFGPGTRLTVL.

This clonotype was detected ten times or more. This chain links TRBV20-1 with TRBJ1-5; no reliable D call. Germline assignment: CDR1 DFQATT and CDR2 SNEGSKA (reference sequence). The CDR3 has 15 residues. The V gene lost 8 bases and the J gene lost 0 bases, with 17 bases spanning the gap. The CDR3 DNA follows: TGCAGTACCCCCCTGGGAGCTTCTAGCAATCAGCCCCAGCATTTT. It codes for CSTPLGASSNQPQHF.

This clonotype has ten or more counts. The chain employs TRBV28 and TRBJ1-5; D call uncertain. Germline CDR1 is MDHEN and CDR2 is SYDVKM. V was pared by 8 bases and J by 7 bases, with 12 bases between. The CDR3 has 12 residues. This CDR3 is CASVVGSQPQHF. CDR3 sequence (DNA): TGTGCCAGCGTTGTGGGGAGCCAGCCCCAGCATTTT.

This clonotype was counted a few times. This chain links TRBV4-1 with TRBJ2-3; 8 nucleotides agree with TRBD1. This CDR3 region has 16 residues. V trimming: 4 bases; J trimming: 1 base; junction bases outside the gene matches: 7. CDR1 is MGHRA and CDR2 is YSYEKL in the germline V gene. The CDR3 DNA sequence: TGCGCCAGCAGCCGCCCACCGGGACAGGGCACAGATACGCAGTATTTT. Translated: CASSRPPGQGTDTQYF.

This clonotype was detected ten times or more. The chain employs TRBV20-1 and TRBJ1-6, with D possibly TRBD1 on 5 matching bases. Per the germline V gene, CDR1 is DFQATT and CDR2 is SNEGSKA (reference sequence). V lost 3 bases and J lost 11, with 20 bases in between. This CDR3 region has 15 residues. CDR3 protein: CSASIRRAGGAPLHF. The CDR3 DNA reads TGCAGTGCTAGTATTCGAAGGGCTGGGGGAGCACCCCTCCACTTT.

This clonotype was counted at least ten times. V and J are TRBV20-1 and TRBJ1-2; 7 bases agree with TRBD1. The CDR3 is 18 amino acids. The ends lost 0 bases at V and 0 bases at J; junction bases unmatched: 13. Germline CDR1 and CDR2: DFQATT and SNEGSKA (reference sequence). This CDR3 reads CSARDVVTGYSTNYGYTF. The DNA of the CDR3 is TGCAGTGCTAGAGATGTAGTGACAGGGTACTCCACTAACTATGGCTACACCTTC.

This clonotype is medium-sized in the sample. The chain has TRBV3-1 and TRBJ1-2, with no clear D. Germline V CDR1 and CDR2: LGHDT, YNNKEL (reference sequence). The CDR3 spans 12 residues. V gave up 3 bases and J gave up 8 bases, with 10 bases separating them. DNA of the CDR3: TGTGCCAGCAGCCAGCAAAATCGAGGCTACACCTTC. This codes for CASSQQNRGYTF.

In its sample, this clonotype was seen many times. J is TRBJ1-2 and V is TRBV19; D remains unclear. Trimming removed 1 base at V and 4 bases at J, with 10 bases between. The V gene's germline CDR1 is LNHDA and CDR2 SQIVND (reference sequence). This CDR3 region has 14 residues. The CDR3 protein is CASSIGQFGYGYTF. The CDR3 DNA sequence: TGTGCCAGTAGTATAGGTCAGTTCGGCTATGGCTACACCTTC.

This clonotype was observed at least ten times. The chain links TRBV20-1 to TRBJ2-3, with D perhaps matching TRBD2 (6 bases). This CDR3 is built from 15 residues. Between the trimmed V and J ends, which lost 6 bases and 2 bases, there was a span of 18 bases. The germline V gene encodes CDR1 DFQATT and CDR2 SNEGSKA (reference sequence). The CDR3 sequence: CSAGEDILDTDTQYF. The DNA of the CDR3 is TGCAGTGCCGGGGAGGACATTCTAGACACAGATACGCAGTATTTT.

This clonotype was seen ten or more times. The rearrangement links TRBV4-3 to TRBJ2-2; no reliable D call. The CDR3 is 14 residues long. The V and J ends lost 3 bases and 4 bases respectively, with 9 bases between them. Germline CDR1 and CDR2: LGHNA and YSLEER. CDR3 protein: CASSQGPATGELFF. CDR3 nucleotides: TGCGCCAGCAGCCAGGGCCCGGCCACCGGGGAGCTGTTTTTT.

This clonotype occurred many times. The CDR3 coding sequence is TGTGCCAGCAGCCCACACTTCGACAGGGCGCAAGAGACCCAGTACTTC. It specifies CASSPHFDRAQETQYF. This sequence joins TRBV5-5 and TRBJ2-5; TRBD1 agrees at 7 bases. The germline CDR1 and CDR2 sequences are SGHKS and YYEKEE (reference sequence). The CDR3 runs 16 residues. The V segment lost 4 bases and the J segment 2 bases; nucleotides outside the gene matches: 11.

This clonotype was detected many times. Here the CDR3 DNA reads TGTGCCTGGAGTGTAGGGGGCGCGGTACCCGAGCAGTACTTC. Its translation: CAWSVGGAVPEQYF. V usage is TRBV30 and J usage is TRBJ2-7; 7 bases are shared with TRBD1. Per germline, CDR1 GTSNPN and CDR2 SVGIG (reference sequence). This CDR3 is 14 amino acids long. The J segment lost 6 bases and the V segment lost 0 bases, leaving 8 bases of the junction unmatched.

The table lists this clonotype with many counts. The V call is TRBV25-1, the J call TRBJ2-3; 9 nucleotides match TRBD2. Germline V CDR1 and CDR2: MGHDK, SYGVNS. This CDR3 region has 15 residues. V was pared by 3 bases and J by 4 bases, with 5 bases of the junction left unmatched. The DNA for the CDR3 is TGTGCCAGCAGTGACGGCGGGGGGGCCGCAGATACGCAGTATTTT. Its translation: CASSDGGGAADTQYF.

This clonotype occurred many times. The CDR3 coding sequence is TGTGCCAGCGGGGGGGCCTGGAATGAGCAGTTCTTC. It codes for CASGGAWNEQFF. The chain has TRBV5-6 and TRBJ2-1, with D possibly TRBD2 on 7 matching bases. In germline, CDR1 is SGHDT, CDR2 YYEEEE. The CDR3 runs to 12 residues. Trimming removed 7 bases from V and 7 bases from J, with 12 bases in between.

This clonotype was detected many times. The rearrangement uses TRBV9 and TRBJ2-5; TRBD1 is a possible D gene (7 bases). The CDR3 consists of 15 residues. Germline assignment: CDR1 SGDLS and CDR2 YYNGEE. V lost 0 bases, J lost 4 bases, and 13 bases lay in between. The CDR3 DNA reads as TGTGCCAGCAGCGTAGCGGCAGGGGGGCCAGAGACCCAGTACTTC. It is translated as CASSVAAGGPETQYF.